What follows is one T cell receptor (beta chain) and its context. It was with 60 Vbeta and 13 Jbeta primers that the PCR ran. TCRdb's table, derived via immunoSEQ multiplex PCR, lists solely in-frame clones and lacks some. The sample gives some 160,000 clones, more than 65% of which show up once; 1.3% is in the top ten. This sample is drawn from a study of cytomegalovirus exposure and HLA in healthy donors. Every donor was a healthy person donating bone marrow. The sequence was collected from a man in his forties or fifties in good health and CMV-seropositive. Sequenced sample: PBMCs.

CDR3: CASSLAGDAGNTIYF. The CDR3 DNA reads as TGCGCCAGCAGCTTGGCAGGGGATGCTGGAAACACCATATATTTT. The chain couples TRBV5-1 to TRBJ1-3, with D tentatively TRBD1 (6 bases). V dropped 0 bases and J dropped 2 bases, with 9 bases sitting between them. The CDR3 extends over 15 amino acids. Germline values: CDR1 SGHRS, CDR2 YFSETQ.